The rows below give T cell receptor beta chains drawn from one sample of a study of blood T cells in healthy people across ages. TCRdb itself ran the 5' RACE reads through MiXCR, one entry per CDR3 protein. The repertoire consists of 720,000 or so distinct CDR3 sequences, with roughly 41% occurring once and the leading ten covering about 32%. Sequencing was performed on blood. These receptors all come from a man aged 80 or over in good health. Each CDR3 is given with its conserved first and last residue. Each record gives: J gene, clone size, V gene, D gene, CDR3 protein, CDR3 DNA. The D gene is left open where the match is weak. Not every row has a clone size; where given, it reads once, few, many or a size class.

J: TRBJ1-2
size: many
V: TRBV3-1
D: .
CDR3: CASSQAGLYGYTF
DNA: TGTGCCAGCAGCCAAGCAGGGCTCTATGGCTACACCTTC

J: TRBJ2-7
size: .
V: TRBV19
D: TRBD2
CDR3: CASSRAGDEDEQYF
DNA: TGTGCCAGTAGTAGAGCGGGAGACGAAGACGAGCAGTACTTC

J: TRBJ2-5
size: few
V: TRBV21-1
D: .
CDR3: CASSKGQGGETQYF
DNA: TGTGCCAGCAGCAAGGGGCAGGGGGGAGAGACCCAGTACTTC

J: TRBJ2-1
size: many
V: TRBV29-1
D: TRBD2
CDR3: CSVEGLAGYNEQFF
DNA: TGCAGCGTTGAAGGGCTAGCGGGGTACAATGAGCAGTTCTTC

J: TRBJ1-2
size: few
V: TRBV10-3
D: TRBD1
CDR3: CAIRGQASNYGYTF
DNA: TGTGCCATCAGAGGACAGGCATCTAACTATGGCTACACCTTC

J: TRBJ2-7
size: .
V: TRBV6-5
D: .
CDR3: CASTLSAYDRTYEQYF
DNA: TGTGCCAGCACCCTTTCGGCTTACGACAGAACCTACGAGCAGTACTTC

J: TRBJ2-7
size: many
V: TRBV7-2
D: TRBD1
CDR3: CASSLGQLYEQYF
DNA: TGTGCCAGCAGCTTGGGACAGCTCTACGAGCAGTACTTC

J: TRBJ2-7
size: few
V: TRBV5-1
D: TRBD2
CDR3: CASSLVPRTSSSYEQYF
DNA: TGCGCCAGCAGCTTGGTCCCCCGGACTAGCAGCTCCTACGAGCAGTACTTC

J: TRBJ1-2
size: .
V: TRBV29-1
D: TRBD1
CDR3: CSVLQGNYGYTF
DNA: TGCAGCGTCCTACAGGGGAACTATGGCTACACCTTC

J: TRBJ2-1
size: few
V: TRBV7-2
D: TRBD2
CDR3: CASSLAGPGLNEQFF
DNA: TGTGCCAGCAGCCTAGCGGGCCCCGGACTCAATGAGCAGTTCTTC

J: TRBJ2-1
size: few
V: TRBV20-1
D: TRBD1
CDR3: CSARDRMGQQSYNEQFF
DNA: TGCAGTGCTAGAGATCGAATGGGACAGCAGTCCTACAATGAGCAGTTCTTC

J: TRBJ1-4
size: few
V: TRBV7-8
D: .
CDR3: CASSLVSGTTNEKLFF
DNA: TGTGCCAGCAGCTTAGTTTCGGGGACAACTAATGAAAAACTGTTTTTT

J: TRBJ2-7
size: many
V: TRBV4-2
D: .
CDR3: CASSPSRVPYEQYF
DNA: TGTGCCAGCAGCCCATCCAGGGTACCCTACGAGCAGTACTTC

J: TRBJ1-4
size: .
V: TRBV28
D: .
CDR3: CASSFWEDIGSEKLFF
DNA: TGTGCCAGCAGTTTTTGGGAGGATATAGGTTCAGAAAAACTGTTTTTT

J: TRBJ2-5
size: .
V: TRBV7-8
D: TRBD2
CDR3: CASSRVHGTSGVRYQETQYF
DNA: TGTGCCAGCAGCCGTGTTCATGGGACTAGCGGGGTTCGGTACCAAGAGACCCAGTACTTC